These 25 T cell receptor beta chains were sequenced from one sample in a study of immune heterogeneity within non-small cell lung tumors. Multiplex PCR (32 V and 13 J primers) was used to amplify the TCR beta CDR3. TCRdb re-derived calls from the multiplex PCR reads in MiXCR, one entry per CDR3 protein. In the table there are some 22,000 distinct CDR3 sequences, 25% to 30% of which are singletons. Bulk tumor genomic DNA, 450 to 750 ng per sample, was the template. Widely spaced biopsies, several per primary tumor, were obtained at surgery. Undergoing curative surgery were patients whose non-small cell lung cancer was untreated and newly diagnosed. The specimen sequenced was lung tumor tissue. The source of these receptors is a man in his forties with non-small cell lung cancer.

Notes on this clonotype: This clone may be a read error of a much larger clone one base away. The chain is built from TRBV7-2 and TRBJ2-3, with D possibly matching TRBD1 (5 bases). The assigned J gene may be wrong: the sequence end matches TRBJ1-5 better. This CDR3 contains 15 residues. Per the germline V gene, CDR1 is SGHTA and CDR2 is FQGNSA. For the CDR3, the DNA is TGTGCCAGCAGCTTAATAGGGACTAGCGTATATACGCAGCATTTT. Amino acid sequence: CASSLIGTSVYTQHF.

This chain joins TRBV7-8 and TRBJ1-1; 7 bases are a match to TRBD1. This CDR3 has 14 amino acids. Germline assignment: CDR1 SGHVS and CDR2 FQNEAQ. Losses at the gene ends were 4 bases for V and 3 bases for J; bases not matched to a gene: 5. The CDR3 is CASSSQGRDTEAFF. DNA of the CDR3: TGTGCCAGCAGCTCACAGGGGAGGGACACTGAAGCTTTCTTT. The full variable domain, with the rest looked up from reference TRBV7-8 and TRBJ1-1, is GAGVSQSPRYKVAKRGQDVALRCDPISGHVSLFWYQQALGQGPEFLTYFQNEAQLDKSGLPSDRFFAERPEGSVSTLKIQRTQQEDSAVYLCASSSQGRDTEAFFGQGTRLTVV.

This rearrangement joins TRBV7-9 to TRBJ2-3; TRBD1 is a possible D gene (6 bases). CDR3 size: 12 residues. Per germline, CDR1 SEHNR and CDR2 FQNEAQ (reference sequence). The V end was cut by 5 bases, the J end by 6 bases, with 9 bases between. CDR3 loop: CASSATGDTQYF. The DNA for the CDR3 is TGTGCCAGCAGCGCCACAGGGGATACGCAGTATTTT. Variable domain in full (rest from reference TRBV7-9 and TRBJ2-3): DTGVSQNPRHKITKRGQNVTFRCDPISEHNRLYWYRQTLGQGPEFLTYFQNEAQLEKSRLLSDRFSAERPKGSFSTLEIQRTEQGDSAMYLCASSATGDTQYFGPGTRLTVL.

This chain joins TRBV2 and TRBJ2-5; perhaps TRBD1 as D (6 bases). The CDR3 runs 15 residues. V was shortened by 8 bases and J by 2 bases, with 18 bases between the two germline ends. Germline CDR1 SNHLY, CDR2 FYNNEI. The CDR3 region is CASASKTGFQETQYF. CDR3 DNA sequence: TGTGCCAGCGCCTCGAAGACAGGATTTCAAGAGACCCAGTACTTC.

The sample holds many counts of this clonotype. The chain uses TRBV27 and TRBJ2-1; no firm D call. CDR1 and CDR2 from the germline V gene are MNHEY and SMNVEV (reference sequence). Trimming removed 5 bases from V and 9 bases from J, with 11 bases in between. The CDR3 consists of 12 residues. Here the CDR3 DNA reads TGTGCCAGCAGTCGGATGGGTAGTGAGCAGTTCTTC. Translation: CASSRMGSEQFF.

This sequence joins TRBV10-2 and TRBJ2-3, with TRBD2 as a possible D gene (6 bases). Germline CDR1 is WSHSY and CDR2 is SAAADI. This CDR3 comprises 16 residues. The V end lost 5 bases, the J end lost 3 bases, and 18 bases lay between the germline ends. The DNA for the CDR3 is TGCGCCAGCAGTTTTAGACTAGAGGACATTACAGATACGCAGTATTTT. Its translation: CASSFRLEDITDTQYF.

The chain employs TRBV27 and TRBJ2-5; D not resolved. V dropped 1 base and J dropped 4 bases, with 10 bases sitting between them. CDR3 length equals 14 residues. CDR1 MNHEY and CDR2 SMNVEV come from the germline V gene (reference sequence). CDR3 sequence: CASSLLASGETQYF. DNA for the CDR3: TGTGCCAGCAGTTTATTGGCGTCCGGAGAGACCCAGTACTTC.

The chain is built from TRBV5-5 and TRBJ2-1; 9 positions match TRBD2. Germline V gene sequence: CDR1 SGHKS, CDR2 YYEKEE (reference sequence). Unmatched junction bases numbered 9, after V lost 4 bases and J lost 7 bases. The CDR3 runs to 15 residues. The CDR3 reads CASSPWPSGRNEQFF. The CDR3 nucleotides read TGTGCCAGCAGCCCCTGGCCGAGCGGGAGGAATGAGCAGTTCTTC.

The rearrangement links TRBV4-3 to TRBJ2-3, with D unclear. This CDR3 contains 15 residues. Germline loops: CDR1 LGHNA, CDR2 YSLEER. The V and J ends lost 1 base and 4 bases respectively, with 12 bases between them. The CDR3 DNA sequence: TGCGCCAGCAGCCAAGGTCTGTTGTGGGCAGATACGCAGTATTTT. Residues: CASSQGLLWADTQYF.

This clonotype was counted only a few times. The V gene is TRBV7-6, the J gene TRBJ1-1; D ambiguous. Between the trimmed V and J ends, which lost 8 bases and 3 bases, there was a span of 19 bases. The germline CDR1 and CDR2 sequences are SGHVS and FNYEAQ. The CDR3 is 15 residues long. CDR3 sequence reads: CASLLGSGSDTEAFF. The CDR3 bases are TGTGCCAGCTTGCTTGGGTCTGGGTCTGACACTGAAGCTTTCTTT.

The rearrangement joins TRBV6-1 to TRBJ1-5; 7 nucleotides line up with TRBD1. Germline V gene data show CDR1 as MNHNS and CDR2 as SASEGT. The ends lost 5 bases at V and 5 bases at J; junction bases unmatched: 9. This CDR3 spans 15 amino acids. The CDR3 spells CASSSSSTGHQPQHF. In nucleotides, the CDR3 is TGTGCCAGCAGTTCTTCCTCGACAGGGCATCAGCCCCAGCATTTT.

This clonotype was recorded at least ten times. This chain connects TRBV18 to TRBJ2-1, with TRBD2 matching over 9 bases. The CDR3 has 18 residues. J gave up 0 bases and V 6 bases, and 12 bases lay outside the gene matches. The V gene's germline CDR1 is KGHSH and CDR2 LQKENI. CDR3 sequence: CASSPSGLASSSYNEQFF. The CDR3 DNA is TGTGCCAGCTCCCCTTCCGGACTAGCGAGTAGCTCCTACAATGAGCAGTTCTTC. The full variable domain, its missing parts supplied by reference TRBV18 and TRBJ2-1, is NAGVMQNPRHLVRRRGQEARLRCSPMKGHSHVYWYRQLPEEGLKFMVYLQKENIIDESGMPKERFSAEFPKEGPSILRIQQVVRGDSAAYFCASSPSGLASSSYNEQFFGPGTRLTVL.

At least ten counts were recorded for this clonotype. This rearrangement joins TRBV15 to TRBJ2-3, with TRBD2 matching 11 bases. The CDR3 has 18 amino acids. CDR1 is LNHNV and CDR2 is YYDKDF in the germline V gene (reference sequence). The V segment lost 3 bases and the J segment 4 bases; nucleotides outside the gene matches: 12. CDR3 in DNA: TGTGCCACCAGCAGTACTAGCGGGAGTTTCCTGGAGGCAGATACGCAGTATTTT. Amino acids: CATSSTSGSFLEADTQYF.

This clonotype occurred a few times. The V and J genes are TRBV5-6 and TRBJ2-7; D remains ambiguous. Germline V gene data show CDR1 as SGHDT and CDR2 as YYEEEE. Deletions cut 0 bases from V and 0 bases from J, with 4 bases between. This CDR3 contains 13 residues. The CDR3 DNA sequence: TGTGCCAGCAGCTTGGGACACTCCTACGAGCAGTACTTC. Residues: CASSLGHSYEQYF.

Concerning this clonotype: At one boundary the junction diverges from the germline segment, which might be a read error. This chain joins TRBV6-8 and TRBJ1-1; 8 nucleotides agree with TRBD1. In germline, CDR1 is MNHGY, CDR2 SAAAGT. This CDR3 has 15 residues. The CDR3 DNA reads TGTGTCAGCACCTCTGGACAGGGACGGAACACTGAAGCTTTCTTT. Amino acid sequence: CVSTSGQGRNTEAFF.

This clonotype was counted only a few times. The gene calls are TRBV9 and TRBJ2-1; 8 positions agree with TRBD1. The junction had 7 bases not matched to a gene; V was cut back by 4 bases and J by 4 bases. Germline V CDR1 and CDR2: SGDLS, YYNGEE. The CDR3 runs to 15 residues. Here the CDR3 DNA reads TGTGCCAGCAGCCCCTTCGGACAGGGTTACAATGAGCAGTTCTTC. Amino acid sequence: CASSPFGQGYNEQFF. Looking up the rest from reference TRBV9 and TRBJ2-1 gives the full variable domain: DSGVTQTPKHLITATGQRVTLRCSPRSGDLSVYWYQQSLDQGLQFLIQYYNGEERAKGNILERFSAQQFPDLHSELNLSSLELGDSALYFCASSPFGQGYNEQFFGPGTRLTVL.

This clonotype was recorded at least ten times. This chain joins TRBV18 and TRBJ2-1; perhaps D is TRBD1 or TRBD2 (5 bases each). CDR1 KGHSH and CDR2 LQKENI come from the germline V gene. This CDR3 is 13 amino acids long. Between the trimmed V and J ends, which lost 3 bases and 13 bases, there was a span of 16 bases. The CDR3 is CASSPGPARGQFF. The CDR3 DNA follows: TGTGCCAGCTCACCGGGACCCGCCAGAGGCCAGTTCTTC.

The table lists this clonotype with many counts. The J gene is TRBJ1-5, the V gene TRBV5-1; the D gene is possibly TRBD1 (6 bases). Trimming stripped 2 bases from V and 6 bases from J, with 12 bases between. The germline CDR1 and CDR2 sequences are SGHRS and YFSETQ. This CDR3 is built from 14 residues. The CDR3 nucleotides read TGCGCCAGCAGCTTACAGGGTCCTGGTCAGCCCCAGCATTTT. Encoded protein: CASSLQGPGQPQHF.

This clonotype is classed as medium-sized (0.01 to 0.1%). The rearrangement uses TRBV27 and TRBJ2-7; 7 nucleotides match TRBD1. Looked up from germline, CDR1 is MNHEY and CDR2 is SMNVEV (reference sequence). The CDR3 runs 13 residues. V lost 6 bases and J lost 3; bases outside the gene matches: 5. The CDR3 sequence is CASSRTGHYEQYF. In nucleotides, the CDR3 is TGTGCCAGCAGCCGGACAGGCCACTACGAGCAGTACTTC.

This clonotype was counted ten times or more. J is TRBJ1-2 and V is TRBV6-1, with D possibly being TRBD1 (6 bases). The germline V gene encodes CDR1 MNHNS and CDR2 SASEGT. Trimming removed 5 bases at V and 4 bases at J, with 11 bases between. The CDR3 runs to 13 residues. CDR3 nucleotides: TGTGCCAGCAGTCTGACAGGAGTCTATGGCTACACCTTC. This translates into CASSLTGVYGYTF.

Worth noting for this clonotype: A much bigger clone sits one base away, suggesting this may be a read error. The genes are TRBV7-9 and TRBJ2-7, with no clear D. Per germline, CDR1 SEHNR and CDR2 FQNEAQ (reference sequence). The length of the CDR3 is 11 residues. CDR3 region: CAISQSYEQYF. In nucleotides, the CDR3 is TGTGCCATCAGCCAATCCTACGAGCAGTACTTC.

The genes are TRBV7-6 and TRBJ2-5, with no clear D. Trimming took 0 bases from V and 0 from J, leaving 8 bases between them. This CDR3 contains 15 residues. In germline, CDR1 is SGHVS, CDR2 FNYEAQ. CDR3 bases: TGTGCCAGCAGCTTAGCAGCGAGGTACCAAGAGACCCAGTACTTC. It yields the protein CASSLAARYQETQYF.

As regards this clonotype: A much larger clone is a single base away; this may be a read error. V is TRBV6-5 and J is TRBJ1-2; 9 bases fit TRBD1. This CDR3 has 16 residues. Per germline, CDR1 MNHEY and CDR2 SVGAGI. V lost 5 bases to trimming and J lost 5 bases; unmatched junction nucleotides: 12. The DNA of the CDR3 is TGTGCCAGCAGTCACACCACCGGGACAGGGCTTTATGGCTACACCTTC. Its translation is CASSHTTGTGLYGYTF.

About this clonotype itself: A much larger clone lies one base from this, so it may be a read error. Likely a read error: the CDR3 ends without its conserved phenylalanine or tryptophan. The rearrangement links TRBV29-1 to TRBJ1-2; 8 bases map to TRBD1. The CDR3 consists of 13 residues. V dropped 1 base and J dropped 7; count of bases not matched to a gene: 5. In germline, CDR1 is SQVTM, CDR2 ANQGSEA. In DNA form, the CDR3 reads TGCAGCGTTGAAGGGGGTGGGACAGGTGGCTACACCTTA. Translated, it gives CSVEGGGTGGYTL.

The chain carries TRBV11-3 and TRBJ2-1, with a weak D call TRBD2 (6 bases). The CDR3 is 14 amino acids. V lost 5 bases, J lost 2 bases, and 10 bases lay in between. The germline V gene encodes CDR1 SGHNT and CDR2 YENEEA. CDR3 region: CASSLRRAYNEQFF. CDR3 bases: TGTGCCAGCAGCCTGCGGAGGGCCTACAATGAGCAGTTCTTC.